This T cell receptor beta chain was captured by sequencing in a study of blood T cell repertoires in COVID-19. On the study more broadly: Spain, Italy and the United States supplied samples that represented acute and convalescent COVID-19. From T cells, B-cell-depleted T cells, or PBMCs came the material, which was cDNA or gDNA.

The authors' processing: Reference gene primer amplification in the assay estimated nucleated cell counts. Assay used: immunoSEQ multiplex PCR; TCRdb lists only in-frame clones, some missing. V and J calls and clone size are given by that table; D and trimming were obtained from the DNA. This table holds about 140,000 clones, approximately 87% found once. The germline CDR1 and CDR2 sequences are SNHLY and FYNNEI. The V gene lost 7 bases and the J gene lost 9 bases, with 16 bases spanning the gap. There are 13 residues in the CDR3. This sequence originates from a woman aged 40-49 years with acute or convalescent COVID-19. Sequenced sample: peripheral blood. The chain couples TRBV2 to TRBJ2-1; D is possibly TRBD1 (5 bases). CDR3 bases: TGTGCCAGCATCGCACCTAGGGGTGGTGAGCAGTTCTTC. Translation: CASIAPRGGEQFF. Based on the CDR3 plus reference TRBV2 and TRBJ2-1, the full variable domain is EPEVTQTPSHQVTQMGQEVILRCVPISNHLYFYWYRQILGQKVEFLVSFYNNEISEKSEIFDDQFSVERPDGSNFTLKIRSTKLEDSAMYFCASIAPRGGEQFFGPGTRLTVL.